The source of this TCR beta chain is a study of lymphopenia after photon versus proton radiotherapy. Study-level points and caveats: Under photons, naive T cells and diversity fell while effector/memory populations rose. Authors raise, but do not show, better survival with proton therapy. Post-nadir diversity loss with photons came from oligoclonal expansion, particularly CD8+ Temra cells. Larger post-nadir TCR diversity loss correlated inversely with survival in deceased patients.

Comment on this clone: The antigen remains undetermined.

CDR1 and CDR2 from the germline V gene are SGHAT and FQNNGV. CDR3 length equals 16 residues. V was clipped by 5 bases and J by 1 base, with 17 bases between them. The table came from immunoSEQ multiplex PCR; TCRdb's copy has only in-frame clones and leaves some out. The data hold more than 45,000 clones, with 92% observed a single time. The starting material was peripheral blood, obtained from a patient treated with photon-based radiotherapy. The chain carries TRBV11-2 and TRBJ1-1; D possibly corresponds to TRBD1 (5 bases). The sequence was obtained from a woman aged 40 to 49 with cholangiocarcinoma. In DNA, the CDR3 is TGTGCCAGCAGCACCGCGCAGAGGCAGGGGAACACTGAAGCTTTCTTT. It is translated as CASSTAQRQGNTEAFF.